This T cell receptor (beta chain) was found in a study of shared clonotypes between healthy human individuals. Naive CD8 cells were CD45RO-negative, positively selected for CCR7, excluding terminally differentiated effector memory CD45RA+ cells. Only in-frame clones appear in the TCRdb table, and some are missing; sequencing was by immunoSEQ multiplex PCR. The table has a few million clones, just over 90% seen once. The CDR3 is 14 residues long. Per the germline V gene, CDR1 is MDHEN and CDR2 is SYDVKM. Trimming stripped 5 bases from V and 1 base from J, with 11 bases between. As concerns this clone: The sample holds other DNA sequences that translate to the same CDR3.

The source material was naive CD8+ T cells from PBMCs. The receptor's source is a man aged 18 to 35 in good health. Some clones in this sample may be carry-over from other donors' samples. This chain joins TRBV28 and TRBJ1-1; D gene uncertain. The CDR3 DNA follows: TGTGCCAGCAGTCCTCTGAGTGGGAACACTGAAGCTTTCTTT. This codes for CASSPLSGNTEAFF.